The 12 T cell receptor beta chains in this list originate from one sample, sequenced in a study of shared clonotypes between healthy human individuals (dated by TCRdb to 2020 to 2021). Library prep was done by the immunoSEQ multiplex PCR assay. In its TCRdb copy, this immuneACCESS table keeps in-frame sequences only and misses some clones. Where compared with another copy, unresolved V genes explain less than half of these, and the others have no known cause. The sample table shows more than 2 million clones, and 93% are seen once. The ten largest account for under 2% of the sample. CD8 naive samples consisted of CD45RO-negative cells that were positively selected for CCR7, yielding a CD45RA+CCR7+ population without TemRA cells. Material for sequencing was naive CD8+ T cells from PBMCs. The cell subset or site label, read with the paper, signifies: CD45RA+CCR7+. All receptors derive from a man between 18 and 29 years old in good health. Some clones in this sample may be carry-over from other donors' samples.

This clone was counted once. This chain joins TRBV14 and TRBJ2-7, with D unclear. This CDR3 spans 12 amino acids. The germline CDR1 and CDR2 sequences are SGHDN and FVKESK. V was clipped by 1 base and J by 5 bases, with 6 bases between them. The DNA for the CDR3 is TGTGCCAGCAGCCAAGTGTCAAACGAGCAGTACTTC. It codes for CASSQVSNEQYF.

The V gene is TRBV5-1, the J gene TRBJ2-7, with unresolved D. Germline V gene lookup returns CDR1 SGHRS and CDR2 YFSETQ. Trimming took off 5 bases at V and 5 bases at J, with 20 bases between the two ends. CDR3 length: 15 residues. The CDR3 nucleotides read TGCGCCAGCAGATCTTCGCTTTGGGCTTCCGACGAGCAGTACTTC. This sequence encodes CASRSSLWASDEQYF. The entire variable domain, with the rest obtained from reference TRBV5-1 and TRBJ2-7, is as follows: KAGVTQTPRYLIKTRGQQVTLSCSPISGHRSVSWYQQTPGQGLQFLFEYFSETQRNKGNFPGRFSGRQFSNSRSEMNVSTLELGDSALYLCASRSSLWASDEQYFGPGTRLTVT.

V gene TRBV4-1 combines with J gene TRBJ2-1, with TRBD2 matching over 7 bases. The V gene end was trimmed by 3 bases and the J gene end by 10 bases; junction bases not matched to a gene: 12. The germline gives CDR1 MGHRA, CDR2 YSYEKL. The CDR3 sequence is 15 residues long. DNA of the CDR3: TGCGCCAGCAGCCACGCCGGGGGGTCGACAACGGAGCAGTTCTTC. This codes for CASSHAGGSTTEQFF.

Comments on this clone: The sample carries other DNA sequences with the same CDR3. As DNA, the CDR3 is TGTGCCAGCAGTTACTCGACGGGGGAGTTCTACAATGAGCAGTTCTTC. Translated: CASSYSTGEFYNEQFF. V and J are TRBV6-5 and TRBJ2-1; D may be TRBD2 (6 bases). V was clipped by 0 bases and J by 3 bases, with 12 bases between them. Looked up from germline, CDR1 is MNHEY and CDR2 is SVGAGI. The CDR3 consists of 16 residues.

About this clone itself: Within the sample, other DNA sequences also encode this same CDR3. The rearrangement joins TRBV6-5 to TRBJ2-7; the match to TRBD1 covers 7 bases. V lost 5 bases and J lost 4; bases outside the gene matches: 2. The germline CDR1 and CDR2 sequences are MNHEY and SVGAGI. This CDR3 comprises 12 residues. This CDR3 reads CASSQQGYEQYF. The CDR3 coding sequence is TGTGCCAGCAGTCAACAGGGGTACGAGCAGTACTTC.

The rearrangement links TRBV11-2 to TRBJ2-2, with 7 bases lining up with TRBD1. The ends lost 6 bases at V and 2 bases at J; junction bases unmatched: 6. The CDR3 extends over 15 amino acids. Germline lookup yields CDR1 SGHAT and CDR2 FQNNGV. The CDR3: CASRPYRGNTGELFF. The DNA of the CDR3 is TGTGCCAGCAGACCATACAGGGGTAACACCGGGGAGCTGTTTTTT.

This chain links TRBV23-1 with TRBJ1-1, with D maybe TRBD1 (5 bases). TRBV23-1 has ORF status, its function being uncertain. V was shortened by 3 bases and J by 0 bases, with 20 bases between the two germline ends. There are 18 residues in the CDR3. The CDR3 nucleotides are TGCGCCAGCAGTCACACCGGGACGGAAACCGGTATGAACACTGAAGCTTTCTTT. Residues: CASSHTGTETGMNTEAFF.

The J gene is TRBJ2-5, the V gene TRBV27; maybe TRBD2 (6 bases). Looked up from germline, CDR1 is MNHEY and CDR2 is SMNVEV (reference sequence). This CDR3 is 16 amino acids long. Trimming took off 6 bases at V and 4 bases at J, with 21 bases between the two ends. The CDR3 protein is CASRLRRERVGETQYF. The CDR3 region has the DNA TGTGCCAGCAGATTGAGGAGGGAGAGGGTCGGAGAGACCCAGTACTTC.

Points on this clone: The same CDR3 arises from other DNA sequences in this sample as well. The chain couples TRBV10-3 to TRBJ2-7; possibly TRBD1 for D (6 bases). Deletions cut 0 bases from V and 4 bases from J, with 7 bases between. Germline V gives CDR1 ENHRY, CDR2 SYGVKD. The CDR3 is 13 amino acids. The CDR3 spells CAISESRGYEQYF. The CDR3 DNA follows: TGTGCCATCAGTGAGTCGAGGGGGTACGAGCAGTACTTC.

V gene TRBV7-9 combines with J gene TRBJ2-7; no clear D gene. This CDR3 region has 12 residues. Germline assignment: CDR1 SEHNR and CDR2 FQNEAQ (reference sequence). V was clipped by 3 bases and J by 5 bases, with 8 bases between them. The CDR3 is CASSFTPDEQYF. CDR3 nucleotides: TGTGCCAGCAGCTTTACTCCTGACGAGCAGTACTTC.

The chain uses TRBV30 and TRBJ2-6, with 10 bases fitting TRBD2. The ends lost 3 bases at V and 0 bases at J; junction bases unmatched: 5. In germline, CDR1 is GTSNPN, CDR2 SVGIG (reference sequence). The CDR3 totals 17 residues. CDR3 DNA sequence: TGTGCCTGGAGCATACTAGCGGGGTTCTCTGGGGCCAACGTCCTGACTTTC. Translating it yields CAWSILAGFSGANVLTF. Filled out from reference TRBV30 and TRBJ2-6, the complete variable domain reads SQTIHQWPATLVQPVGSPLSLECTVEGTSNPNLYWYRQAAGRGLQLLFYSVGIGQISSEVPQNLSASRPQDRQFILSSKKLLLSDSGFYLCAWSILAGFSGANVLTFGAGSRLTVL.

The V gene is TRBV28, the J gene TRBJ2-3; D unclear. Germline V gene sequence: CDR1 MDHEN, CDR2 SYDVKM. Trimming removed 5 bases at V and 2 bases at J, with 14 bases between. There are 15 residues in the CDR3. The CDR3 loop reads CASSPPDGYTDTQYF. The CDR3 DNA sequence: TGTGCCAGCAGTCCCCCGGACGGGTACACAGATACGCAGTATTTT. Full variable domain (remainder filled in from reference TRBV28 and TRBJ2-3): DVKVTQSSRYLVKRTGEKVFLECVQDMDHENMFWYRQDPGLGLRLIYFSYDVKMKEKGDIPEGYSVSREKKERFSLILESASTNQTSMYLCASSPPDGYTDTQYFGPGTRLTVL.